The 18 T cell receptor beta chains below were found in one sample sequenced in a study of cytomegalovirus exposure and HLA in healthy donors. The PCR used 60 Vbeta and 13 Jbeta primers. Sequencing used immunoSEQ multiplex PCR; TCRdb keeps in-frame clones, though not all of them. This sample's table reports some 150,000 clones. Source material: PBMCs. The receptor set was obtained from a woman younger than 30 in good health and CMV-seronegative.

The CDR3 bases are TGTGCCAGCATCGGGGGGTACACTGAAGCTTTCTTT. Protein: CASIGGYTEAFF. This sequence joins TRBV7-9 and TRBJ1-1; possibly TRBD1 for D (5 bases). Germline V gene sequence: CDR1 SEHNR, CDR2 FQNEAQ (reference sequence). CDR3 length: 12 residues. V gave up 7 bases and J gave up 3 bases, with 9 bases separating them.

The V call is TRBV5-4, the J call TRBJ2-7, with D tentatively TRBD1 (5 bases). CDR1 is SGHNT, CDR2 YYREEE, per germline (reference sequence). This CDR3 has 14 amino acids. Deletions cut 5 bases from V and 0 bases from J, with 12 bases between. Here the CDR3 DNA reads TGTGCCAGCAGACAGGACACCAGCTCCTACGAGCAGTACGTC. This sequence encodes CASRQDTSSYEQYV.

The rearrangement joins TRBV30 to TRBJ2-1, with 10 bases that match TRBD2. CDR1 and CDR2 from the germline V gene are GTSNPN and SVGIG (reference sequence). The CDR3 runs 15 residues. The junction had 2 bases not matched to a gene; V was cut back by 3 bases and J by 0 bases. CDR3 in amino acids: CAWSPSGSSYNEQFF. In DNA form, the CDR3 reads TGTGCCTGGAGCCCTAGCGGGAGCTCCTACAATGAGCAGTTCTTC.

This chain connects TRBV5-1 to TRBJ2-2; 13 bases line up with TRBD2. Germline CDR1 SGHRS, CDR2 YFSETQ. The J segment lost 5 bases and the V segment lost 1 base, leaving 5 bases of the junction unmatched. The CDR3 is made up of 17 amino acids. CDR3: CASSLTSGRESTGELFF. The CDR3 coding sequence is TGCGCCAGCAGCTTGACTAGCGGGAGGGAAAGTACCGGGGAGCTGTTTTTT.

This rearrangement joins TRBV5-5 to TRBJ2-7; 8 bases line up with TRBD1. CDR1 is SGHKS and CDR2 is YYEKEE in the germline V gene (reference sequence). This CDR3 spans 16 amino acids. V lost 0 bases to trimming and J lost 3 bases; unmatched junction nucleotides: 8. CDR3 region: CASSLAVGTGVYEQYF. For the CDR3, the DNA is TGTGCCAGCAGCTTGGCCGTCGGGACAGGTGTCTACGAGCAGTACTTC.

V usage is TRBV5-4 and J usage is TRBJ2-5; 9 bases are shared with TRBD2. CDR1 is SGHNT and CDR2 is YYREEE in the germline V gene (reference sequence). The J segment lost 1 base and the V segment lost 5 bases, leaving 3 bases of the junction unmatched. CDR3 length: 14 residues. This chain's CDR3 is CASRAGGFQETQYF. The CDR3 region has the DNA TGTGCCAGCAGAGCGGGAGGATTCCAAGAGACCCAGTACTTC.

V is TRBV6-5 and J is TRBJ1-3, with D possibly matching TRBD1 (5 bases). The CDR3 consists of 16 residues. V was pared by 2 bases and J by 0 bases, with 11 bases between. Germline-derived CDR1 and CDR2 are MNHEY and SVGAGI. This CDR3 is CASSYGGTDSGNTIYF. DNA of the CDR3: TGTGCCAGCAGTTACGGCGGGACCGACTCTGGAAACACCATATATTTT.

This chain links TRBV28 with TRBJ2-3, with D tentatively TRBD2 (5 bases). Between the trimmed V and J ends, which lost 3 bases and 6 bases, there was a span of 16 bases. The CDR3 spans 15 residues. Germline CDR1 is MDHEN and CDR2 is SYDVKM. CDR3 DNA: TGTGCCAGCAGTTTCGGCGGTACCGGGGTGGATACGCAGTATTTT. Protein product: CASSFGGTGVDTQYF.

This chain joins TRBV19 and TRBJ2-6, with D perhaps matching TRBD2 (6 bases). The CDR3 loop spans 15 amino acids. V was pared by 10 bases and J by 2 bases, with 15 bases between. Per the germline V gene, CDR1 is LNHDA and CDR2 is SQIVND (reference sequence). CDR3 coding DNA: TGTGCCACCAAAGGAGGGTTCACTGGGGCCAACGTCCTGACTTTC. Protein: CATKGGFTGANVLTF.

CDR3 DNA sequence: TGTGCCAGCAGCCGACCGGGACTTAACAATGAGCAGTTCTTC. Protein sequence: CASSRPGLNNEQFF. The rearrangement links TRBV13 to TRBJ2-1, with D perhaps matching TRBD2 (6 bases). This CDR3 comprises 14 residues. Germline V lookup: CDR1 PRHDT, CDR2 FYEKMQ (reference sequence). V lost 5 bases, J lost 5 bases, and 13 bases lay in between.

This CDR3 reads CASSIEGNPNSNQPQHF. CDR3 coding DNA: TGTGCCAGTAGTATTGAGGGCAACCCAAATAGCAATCAGCCCCAGCATTTT. V and J are TRBV19 and TRBJ1-5; D gene unclear. V was pared by 3 bases and J by 0 bases, with 15 bases between. Germline values: CDR1 LNHDA, CDR2 SQIVND (reference sequence). The CDR3 covers 17 residues.

V gene TRBV4-2 combines with J gene TRBJ2-3; TRBD1 matches 7 bases. V lost 0 bases, J lost 2 bases, and 8 bases stayed unmatched. The CDR3 is 17 amino acids. Germline V lookup: CDR1 LGHNA, CDR2 YNFKEQ. CDR3 DNA: TGTGCCAGCAGCCAAGATTCCAGGGGGACGTTCACAGATACGCAGTATTTT. Translation: CASSQDSRGTFTDTQYF.

The gene calls are TRBV4-3 and TRBJ2-1; TRBD2 agrees at 9 bases. After removal of 6 bases from V and 2 bases from J, the junction contained 8 bases not matched to a gene. The CDR3 covers 16 residues. Germline loops: CDR1 LGHNA, CDR2 YSLEER. CDR3 DNA sequence: TGCGCCAGCAGGCTAATCCGGACTAGCGCCTACAATGAGCAGTTCTTC. It is translated as CASRLIRTSAYNEQFF.

The chain links TRBV5-1 to TRBJ2-3, with 7 bases matching TRBD1. CDR1 SGHRS and CDR2 YFSETQ come from the germline V gene. This CDR3 is built from 17 residues. Trimming at V came to 0 bases and at J to 2 bases, leaving 9 bases not matched to a gene. The CDR3 is CASSLGGTTGPTDTQYF. The DNA for the CDR3 is TGCGCCAGCAGCTTGGGAGGGACGACAGGGCCCACAGATACGCAGTATTTT.

The rearrangement links TRBV14 to TRBJ2-1; TRBD2 aligns across 8 bases. The CDR3 totals 15 residues. Germline values: CDR1 SGHDN, CDR2 FVKESK. The V gene end was trimmed by 0 bases and the J gene end by 9 bases; junction bases not matched to a gene: 7. CDR3 sequence reads: CASSQEVAGYREQFF. The CDR3 DNA reads TGTGCCAGCAGCCAAGAGGTAGCGGGATACCGTGAGCAGTTCTTC.

The chain links TRBV5-4 to TRBJ1-4, with 9 bases identical to TRBD1. CDR1 SGHNT and CDR2 YYREEE come from the germline V gene (reference sequence). The length of the CDR3 is 14 residues. The junction had 2 bases not matched to a gene; V was cut back by 4 bases and J by 4 bases. CDR3 coding DNA: TGTGCCAGCAGCCAGGGACAGGGTAATGAAAAACTGTTTTTT. Protein product: CASSQGQGNEKLFF.

The V and J genes are TRBV6-1 and TRBJ1-2; no reliable D call. Germline assignment: CDR1 MNHNS and CDR2 SASEGT. The CDR3 has 11 amino acids. V was pared by 8 bases and J by 5 bases, with 9 bases between. The CDR3 spells CASAPTYGYTF. In nucleotides, the CDR3 is TGTGCCAGCGCTCCCACATATGGCTACACCTTC.

This chain joins TRBV10-2 and TRBJ1-5; 9 bases are shared with TRBD1. J lost 10 bases, V lost 2 bases, and 6 bases had no gene match. Germline loops: CDR1 WSHSY, CDR2 SAAADI. This CDR3 is 14 amino acids long. CDR3 amino acids: CASSEARTGEPQHF. The CDR3 DNA is TGCGCCAGCAGTGAGGCAAGGACAGGGGAACCCCAGCATTTT.